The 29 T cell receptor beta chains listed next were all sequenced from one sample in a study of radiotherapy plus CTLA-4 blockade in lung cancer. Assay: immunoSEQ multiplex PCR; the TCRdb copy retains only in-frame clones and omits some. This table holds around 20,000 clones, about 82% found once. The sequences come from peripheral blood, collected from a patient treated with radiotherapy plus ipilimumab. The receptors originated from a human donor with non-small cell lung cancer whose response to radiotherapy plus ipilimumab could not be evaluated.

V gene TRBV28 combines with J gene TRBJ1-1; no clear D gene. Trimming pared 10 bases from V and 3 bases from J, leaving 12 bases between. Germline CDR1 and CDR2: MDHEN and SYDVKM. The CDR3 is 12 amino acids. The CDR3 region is CATRGRDTEAFF. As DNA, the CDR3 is TGTGCCACCAGAGGTCGGGACACTGAAGCTTTCTTT.

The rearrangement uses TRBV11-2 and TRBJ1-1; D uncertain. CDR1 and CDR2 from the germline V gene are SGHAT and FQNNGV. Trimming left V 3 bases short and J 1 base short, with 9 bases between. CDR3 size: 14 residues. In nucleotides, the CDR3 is TGTGCCAGCAGCTTTTCCCGCGGGAACACTGAAGCTTTCTTT. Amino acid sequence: CASSFSRGNTEAFF.

DNA of the CDR3: TGTGCCAGCAGTTACGGGACTAGCGCCGAAAGCGAGCAGTACTTC. Amino acids: CASSYGTSAESEQYF. The rearrangement joins TRBV6-5 to TRBJ2-7; 10 bases fit TRBD2. The CDR3 sequence is 15 residues long. CDR1 MNHEY and CDR2 SVGAGI come from the germline V gene. With V trimmed by 2 bases and J by 6 bases, 7 bases remained unmatched.

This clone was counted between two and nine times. CDR3: CASSPGQHNTEAFF. The CDR3 nucleotides read TGTGCCAGCAGCCCGGGACAGCATAACACTGAAGCTTTCTTT. The chain links TRBV7-9 to TRBJ1-1; 7 bases map to TRBD1. Germline V gene lookup returns CDR1 SEHNR and CDR2 FQNEAQ (reference sequence). The CDR3 totals 14 residues. The J segment lost 2 bases and the V segment lost 5 bases, leaving 5 bases of the junction unmatched. The full variable domain, completed using reference TRBV7-9 and TRBJ1-1, is DTGVSQNPRHKITKRGQNVTFRCDPISEHNRLYWYRQTLGQGPEFLTYFQNEAQLEKSRLLSDRFSAERPKGSFSTLEIQRTEQGDSAMYLCASSPGQHNTEAFFGQGTRLTVV.

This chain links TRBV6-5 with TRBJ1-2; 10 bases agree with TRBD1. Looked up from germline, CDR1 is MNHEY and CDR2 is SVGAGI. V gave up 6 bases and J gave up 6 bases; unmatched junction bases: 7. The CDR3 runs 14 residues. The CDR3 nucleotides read TGTGCCAGCAGACCCCCGGGACAGGGGAATGGCTACACCTTC. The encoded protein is CASRPPGQGNGYTF.

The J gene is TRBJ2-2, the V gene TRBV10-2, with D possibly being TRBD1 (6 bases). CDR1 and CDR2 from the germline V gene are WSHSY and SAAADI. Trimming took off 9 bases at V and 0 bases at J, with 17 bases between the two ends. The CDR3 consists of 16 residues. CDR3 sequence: CASTGHTLANTGELFF. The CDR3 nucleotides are TGCGCCAGTACGGGACATACCCTCGCGAACACCGGGGAGCTGTTTTTT.

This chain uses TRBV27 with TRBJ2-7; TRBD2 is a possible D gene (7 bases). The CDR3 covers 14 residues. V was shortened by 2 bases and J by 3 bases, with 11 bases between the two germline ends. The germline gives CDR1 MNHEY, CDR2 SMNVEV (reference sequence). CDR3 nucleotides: TGTGCCAGCAGTTTAAGGGGGGGTGTCTACGAGCAGTACTTC. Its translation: CASSLRGGVYEQYF.

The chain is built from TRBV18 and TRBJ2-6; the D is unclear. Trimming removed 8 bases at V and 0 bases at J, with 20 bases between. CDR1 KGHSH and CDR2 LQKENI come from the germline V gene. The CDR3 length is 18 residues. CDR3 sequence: CASGTAAVPDSGANVLTF. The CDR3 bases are TGTGCCAGCGGCACAGCCGCAGTCCCTGACTCTGGGGCCAACGTCCTGACTTTC.

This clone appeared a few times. The CDR3 nucleotides read TGTGCCAGCAGCCCGAAGTTTCGCCTTGGCAACGAGCAGTACTTC. This translates into CASSPKFRLGNEQYF. The J gene is TRBJ2-7, the V gene TRBV7-9; D is undetermined. The CDR3 contains 15 residues. The V gene lost 5 bases and the J gene lost 5 bases, with 19 bases spanning the gap. Germline loops: CDR1 SEHNR, CDR2 FQNEAQ (reference sequence). Based on the CDR3 plus reference TRBV7-9 and TRBJ2-7, the full variable domain is DTGVSQNPRHKITKRGQNVTFRCDPISEHNRLYWYRQTLGQGPEFLTYFQNEAQLEKSRLLSDRFSAERPKGSFSTLEIQRTEQGDSAMYLCASSPKFRLGNEQYFGPGTRLTVT.

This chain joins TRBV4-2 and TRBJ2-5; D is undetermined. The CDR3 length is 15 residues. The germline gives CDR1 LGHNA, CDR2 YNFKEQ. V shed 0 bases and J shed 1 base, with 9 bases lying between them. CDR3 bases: TGTGCCAGCAGCCAAGATCTACTATCCCAAGAGACCCAGTACTTC. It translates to CASSQDLLSQETQYF.

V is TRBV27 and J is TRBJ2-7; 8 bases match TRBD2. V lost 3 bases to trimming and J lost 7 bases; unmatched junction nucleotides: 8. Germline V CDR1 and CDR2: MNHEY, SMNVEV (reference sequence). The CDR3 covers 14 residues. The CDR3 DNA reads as TGTGCCAGCAGTTTTTCTAGCGGGTCCTGGGAGCAGTACTTC. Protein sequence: CASSFSSGSWEQYF.

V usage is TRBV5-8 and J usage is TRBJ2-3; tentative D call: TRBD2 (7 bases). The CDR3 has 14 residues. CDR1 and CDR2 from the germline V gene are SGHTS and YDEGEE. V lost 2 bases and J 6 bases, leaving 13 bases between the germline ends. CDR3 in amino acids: CASSFGGATDTQYF. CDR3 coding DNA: TGTGCCAGCAGCTTTGGGGGGGCAACGGATACGCAGTATTTT.

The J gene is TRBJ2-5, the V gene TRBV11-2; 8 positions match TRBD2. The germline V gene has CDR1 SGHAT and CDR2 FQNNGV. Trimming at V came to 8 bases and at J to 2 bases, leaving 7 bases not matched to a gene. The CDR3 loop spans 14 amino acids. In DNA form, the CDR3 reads TGTGCCAGCGGCGGGGCGGGAGGACAAGAGACCCAGTACTTC. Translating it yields CASGGAGGQETQYF.

CDR3 sequence (DNA): TGCGCCAGCAGCCAAGTAATCGCGAGTCCCCAGTACTTC. This sequence encodes CASSQVIASPQYF. The gene calls are TRBV4-3 and TRBJ2-5; D is ambiguous. In germline, CDR1 is LGHNA, CDR2 YSLEER. V was clipped by 1 base and J by 9 bases, with 12 bases between them. The CDR3 covers 13 residues.

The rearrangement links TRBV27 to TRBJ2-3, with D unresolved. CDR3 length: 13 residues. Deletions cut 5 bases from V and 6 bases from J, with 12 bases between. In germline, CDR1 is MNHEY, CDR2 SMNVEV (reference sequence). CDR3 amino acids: CASSRVGWDTQYF. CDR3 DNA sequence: TGTGCCAGCAGTCGGGTCGGGTGGGATACGCAGTATTTT.

The CDR3, as DNA: TGTGCCAGAGGGGAGGCGGGAGCTACGCAGTATTTT. Translating it yields CARGEAGATQYF. This rearrangement joins TRBV21-1 to TRBJ2-3; the D call of TRBD2 is as the table states it, not checked on the DNA. TRBV21-1 is an annotated pseudogene. The CDR3 length is 12 residues.

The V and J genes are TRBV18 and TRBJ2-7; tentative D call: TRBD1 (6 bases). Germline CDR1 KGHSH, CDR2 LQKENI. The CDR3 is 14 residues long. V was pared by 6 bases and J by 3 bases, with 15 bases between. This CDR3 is CASSLELRGYEQYF. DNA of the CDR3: TGTGCCAGCTCCCTGGAGCTCAGGGGCTACGAGCAGTACTTC.

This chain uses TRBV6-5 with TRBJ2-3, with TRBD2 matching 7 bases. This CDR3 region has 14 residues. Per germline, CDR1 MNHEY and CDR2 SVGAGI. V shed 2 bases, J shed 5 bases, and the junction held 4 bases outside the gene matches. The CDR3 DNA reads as TGTGCCAGCAGTTACGCGGGGGTAGGAGATACGCAGTATTTT. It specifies CASSYAGVGDTQYF.

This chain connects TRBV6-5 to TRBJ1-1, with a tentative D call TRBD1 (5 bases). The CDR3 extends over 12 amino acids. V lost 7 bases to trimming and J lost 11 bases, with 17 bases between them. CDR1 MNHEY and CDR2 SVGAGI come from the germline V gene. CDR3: CASTRDGRGAFF. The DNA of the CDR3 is TGTGCCAGCACCAGGGATGGACGGGGGGCTTTCTTT.

The CDR3 here is CASSLGAGEADTQYF. Here the CDR3 DNA reads TGTGCCAGCAGTTTAGGGGCGGGAGAGGCAGATACGCAGTATTTT. The rearrangement joins TRBV28 to TRBJ2-3, with 7 bases identical to TRBD2. V gave up 2 bases and J gave up 4 bases; unmatched junction bases: 6. CDR1 and CDR2 (germline): MDHEN, SYDVKM. This CDR3 region has 15 residues.

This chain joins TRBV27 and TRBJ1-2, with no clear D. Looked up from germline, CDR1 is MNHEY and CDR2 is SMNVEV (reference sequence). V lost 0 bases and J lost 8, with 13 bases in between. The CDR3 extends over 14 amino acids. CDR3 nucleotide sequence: TGTGCCAGCAGTTTATCGGGCCCGCTTGGCGGCTACACCTTC. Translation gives CASSLSGPLGGYTF.

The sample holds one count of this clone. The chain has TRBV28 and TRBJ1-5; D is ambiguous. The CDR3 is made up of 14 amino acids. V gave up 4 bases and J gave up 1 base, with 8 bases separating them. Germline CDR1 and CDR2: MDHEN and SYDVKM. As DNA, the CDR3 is TGTGCCAGCAGTTCCGGAGGGAGCAATCAGCCCCAGCATTTT. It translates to CASSSGGSNQPQHF.

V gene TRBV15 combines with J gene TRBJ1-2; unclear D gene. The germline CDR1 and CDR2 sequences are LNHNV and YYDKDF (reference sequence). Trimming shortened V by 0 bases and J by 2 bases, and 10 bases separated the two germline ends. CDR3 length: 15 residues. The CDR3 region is CATSRDQTENYGYTF. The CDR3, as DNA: TGTGCCACCAGCAGAGACCAGACGGAGAACTATGGCTACACCTTC.

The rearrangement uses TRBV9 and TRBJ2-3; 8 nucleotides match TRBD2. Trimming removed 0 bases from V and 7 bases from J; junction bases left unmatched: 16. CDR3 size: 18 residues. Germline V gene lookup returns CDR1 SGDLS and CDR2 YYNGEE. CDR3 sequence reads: CASSVGGSGGPRGNTQYF. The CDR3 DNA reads TGTGCCAGCAGCGTAGGAGGAAGCGGGGGCCCCCGGGGGAATACGCAGTATTTT.

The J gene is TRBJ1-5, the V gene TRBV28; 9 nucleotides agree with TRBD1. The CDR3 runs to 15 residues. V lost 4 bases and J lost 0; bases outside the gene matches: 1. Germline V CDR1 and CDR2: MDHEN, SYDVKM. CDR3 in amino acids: CASSWTGVSNQPQHF. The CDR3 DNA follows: TGTGCCAGCAGTTGGACAGGGGTTAGCAATCAGCCCCAGCATTTT.

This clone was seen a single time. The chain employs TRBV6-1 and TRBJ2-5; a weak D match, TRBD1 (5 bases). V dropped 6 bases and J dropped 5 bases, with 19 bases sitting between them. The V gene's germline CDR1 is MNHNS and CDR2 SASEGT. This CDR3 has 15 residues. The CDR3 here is CASRSVGASGETQYF. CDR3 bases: TGTGCCAGCAGGTCCGTAGGGGCGTCTGGGGAGACCCAGTACTTC.

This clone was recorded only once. The CDR3 sequence is CASSLMFGVLFF. The DNA for the CDR3 is TGTGCCAGCAGTTTAATGTTCGGGGTACTGTTTTTT. The chain uses TRBV28 and TRBJ1-4, with D hard to call. Between the trimmed V and J ends, which lost 2 bases and 13 bases, there was a span of 11 bases. The CDR3 has 12 amino acids. Germline lookup yields CDR1 MDHEN and CDR2 SYDVKM.

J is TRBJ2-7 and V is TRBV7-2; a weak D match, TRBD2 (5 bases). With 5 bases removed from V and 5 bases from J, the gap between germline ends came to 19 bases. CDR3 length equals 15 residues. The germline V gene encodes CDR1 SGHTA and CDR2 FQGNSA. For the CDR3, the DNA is TGTGCCAGCAGCATAGACTTGCTAGCCGTCGACGAGCAGTACTTC. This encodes CASSIDLLAVDEQYF.

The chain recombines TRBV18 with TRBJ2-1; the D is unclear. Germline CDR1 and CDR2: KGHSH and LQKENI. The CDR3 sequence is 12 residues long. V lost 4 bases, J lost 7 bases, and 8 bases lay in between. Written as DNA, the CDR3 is TGTGCCAGCTCACTTACAGAGAATGAGCAGTTCTTC. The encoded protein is CASSLTENEQFF.